This record covers a single T cell receptor (beta chain). The antigen is undetermined. Under the authors' procedure: ImmunoSEQ yielded junction-only sequences lacking quality scores, so filtering differed. The data were produced by immunoSEQ multiplex PCR, yet TCRdb's version contains in-frame clones alone and is incomplete. The DNA was the basis for D and trimming; V, J and clone size are from that table. The sample includes around 1.9 million clones, 93% seen only once; the top ten take 1.5% to 2%. With 5 bases removed from V and 1 base from J, the gap between germline ends came to 14 bases. CDR3 length: 16 residues. Germline V lookup: CDR1 SGHTA, CDR2 FQGTGA. This specimen belongs to a study of shared clonotypes between healthy human individuals. Whole-study results and caveats: A generally larger estimated richness was seen in naive subsets than in memory subsets. Rarefaction indicated that sorted-subset sequencing remained incomplete although depth was large. Among donors, sharing of clonotypes was expected to be affected by sequencing depth.

CD45RO-negative, CCR7-positively selected cells formed the naive CD8 fraction, excluding terminally differentiated effector memory CD45RA+ cells. This TCR was recovered from a young man in good health. Some clones in this sample may be carry-over from other donors' samples. The sample taken for sequencing was naive CD8+ T cells from PBMCs. V gene TRBV7-3 combines with J gene TRBJ2-2; no clear D. Here the CDR3 DNA reads TGTGCCAGCAGCCCCATCGTAAGAAGGAACACCGGGGAGCTGTTTTTT. Translation gives CASSPIVRRNTGELFF.